These T cell receptor beta chains were read from a single sample in a study of blood T cell repertoires in COVID-19. This table comes from immunoSEQ multiplex PCR, and its TCRdb copy is limited to in-frame clones, with some not included. The sample contains some 94,000 clones, about 87% of which appear only once. Sequencing was carried out using peripheral blood. The receptor set was obtained from a human donor in a cohort sampled during active COVID-19. The CDR3 runs from the conserved cysteine through the conserved F or W.

TRBV30 | CAWNTQQGWFNYGYTF
TRBV6-5 | CASGTSGTADSPLHF
TRBV6-5 | CASSLQLNTEAFF
TRBV19 | CASSVPGSVHYNSPLHF
TRBV13 | CASSFLAASSYEQYF
TRBV18 | CASSPLSLNTEAFF
TRBV5-1 | CASSSTGNSGNTIYF
TRBV6-1 | CASSEDRGRTYEQYF
TRBV5-4 | CASSIPGLAYTQYF
TRBV7-8 | CASRLEGQGTTEAFF
TRBV6-2/TRBV6-3 | CASSYRTSGGASTGELFF
TRBV7-9 | CASSLPGFEAFF
TRBV25-1 | CASSGSGRANEQYF
TRBV5-4 | CASSSRGATDTQYF
TRBV19 | CASSPGLAGGPTGELFF
TRBV7-2 | CASSLEARDRYTDTQYF
TRBV24-1 | CATSDRTSGGVSDTQYF
TRBV24-1 | CATSEGTGRGETQYF
TRBV2 | CASRSGSEGIYSNQPQHF
TRBV9 | CASSGTGAATTEAFF